This T cell receptor beta chain was identified during a study of T cell repertoires in cytomegalovirus infection (dated by TCRdb to between 2017 and 2020). For context, the study as a whole: Donor HLA type was relevant to the analysis, as public TCR beta signatures indicated carriage of CMV infection together with the matching HLA type. Study-level results and caveats: The ex vivo response was dominated by HLA-C-restricted CMV-specific TCR beta clonotypes, and the single most frequent clonotype in two of eight donors was supplied by these HLA-C-restricted clonotypes. Cumulative frequency of public TCR beta family members discriminated carriers of CMV infection plus the relevant HLA type in this cohort and an independent 352-donor cohort.

Instrument used: Illumina HiSeq 1500. TCRdb passed the public sequencing reads through fastp at Q25 and MiXCR, retaining productive beta sequences. Rows with one shared CDR3 protein collapse into an entry with the most common genes and DNA. The sample contains approximately 500,000 distinct CDR3 sequences, 15% to 20% of them found a single time. Together, the top ten hold roughly a quarter of the sample. This clonotype showed up many times. The antigen it recognizes is unknown. No much larger clonotype is one base removed from it; base qualities were not supplied. Relative to germline, V is missing 4 bases and J is missing 14 bases, with 17 bases of the junction outside any gene match. CDR1 and CDR2, looked up from the germline V gene (reference sequence), are LNHDA and SQIVND. The CDR3, cysteine through phenylalanine, is 16 amino acids long. Just CDR3 DNA is preserved here, 48 bases in frame from base 1.

The sequence joins TRBV19 to TRBJ1-6; a stretch of 7 junction bases matches TRBD1. Sequencing was done on a sample of CD8+ T cells from PBMCs. This sequence originates from a human donor in good health (CMV status not recorded). Some clones in this sample may be carry-over from other donors' samples. The CDR3 protein: CASSSLAGQPVESLHF. In nucleotide form, the sequence is TGTGCCAGTAGTAGCCTCGCGGGACAGCCGGTAGAGTCCCTCCACTTT.